The 20 T cell receptor beta chains presented below share a single source sample, sequenced in a study of T-cell memory formation after mild COVID-19. TCRdb used MiXCR to reprocess the 5' RACE reads, holding one entry per CDR3 protein. The sample yields 470,000 or so distinct CDR3 sequences, more than 20% seen once. Specimen: PBMCs or a T cell subset sorted from them (not recorded which). The receptor set was obtained from an adult woman who had mild COVID-19 (a few samples of this study predate the infection). Cell type and time point are not known.

The chain employs TRBV7-2 and TRBJ1-6; D is possibly TRBD1 (5 bases). Germline V gene data show CDR1 as SGHTA and CDR2 as FQGNSA. V dropped 8 bases and J dropped 9 bases, with 20 bases sitting between them. The CDR3 loop spans 15 amino acids. CDR3 nucleotide sequence: TGTGCCAGCGGCACCACCTCGGGGGTGGGTTCACCCCTCCACTTT. It is translated as CASGTTSGVGSPLHF.

This sequence joins TRBV4-1 and TRBJ2-4, with D uncertain. CDR3 length: 16 residues. With 3 bases removed from V and 3 bases from J, the gap between germline ends came to 15 bases. The germline CDR1 and CDR2 sequences are MGHRA and YSYEKL. This CDR3 is CASSHHPVPVKNIQYF. In DNA form, the CDR3 reads TGCGCCAGCAGCCATCATCCTGTTCCGGTCAAAAACATTCAGTACTTC.

The chain joins TRBV27 to TRBJ1-1, with D perhaps TRBD1 (5 bases). Trimming took 5 bases from V and 6 from J, leaving 19 bases between them. The germline V gene has CDR1 MNHEY and CDR2 SMNVEV (reference sequence). This CDR3 region has 15 residues. In nucleotides, the CDR3 is TGTGCCAGCAGTCCCCGTTTCCGGGGCTTGGCTGAAGCTTTCTTT. This gives the protein CASSPRFRGLAEAFF.

This clonotype was counted between two and nine times. The chain combines TRBV4-3 with TRBJ1-1, with D possibly TRBD1 on 5 matching bases. Germline assignment: CDR1 LGHNA and CDR2 YSLEER. The CDR3 totals 15 residues. V shed 0 bases and J shed 1 base, with 9 bases lying between them. The CDR3 DNA is TGCGCCAGCAGCCAAGATAGGCAGGGGAACACTGAAGCTTTCTTT. Protein: CASSQDRQGNTEAFF.

This clonotype was observed a handful of times. This sequence joins TRBV5-1 and TRBJ2-1, with 10 bases that match TRBD2. The CDR3 spans 14 residues. With V trimmed by 0 bases and J by 9 bases, 3 bases remained unmatched. Per the germline V gene, CDR1 is SGHRS and CDR2 is YFSETQ. The DNA of the CDR3 is TGCGCCAGCAGCTTGGCTAGCGGGGGTCTTGAGCAGTTCTTC. This sequence encodes CASSLASGGLEQFF.

This clonotype appeared a few times. V usage is TRBV5-6 and J usage is TRBJ2-6; possibly TRBD2 for D (5 bases). V lost 1 base and J 0 bases, leaving 8 bases between the germline ends. The CDR3 is made up of 16 amino acids. CDR1 and CDR2 from the germline V gene are SGHDT and YYEEEE. CDR3 in amino acids: CASSLRRDSGANVLTF. The CDR3 DNA reads TGTGCCAGCAGCTTGCGTCGGGACTCTGGGGCCAACGTCCTGACTTTC.

This clonotype turned up a few times. The genes are TRBV2 and TRBJ2-3; D uncertain. The CDR3 extends over 11 amino acids. V gave up 8 bases and J gave up 1 base, with 4 bases separating them. The germline V gene has CDR1 SNHLY and CDR2 FYNNEI. DNA for the CDR3: TGTGCCAGCCTACGCACAGATACGCAGTATTTT. Translated: CASLRTDTQYF.

The V and J genes are TRBV20-1 and TRBJ1-2, with D uncertain. Germline V CDR1 and CDR2: DFQATT, SNEGSKA (reference sequence). Trimming removed 6 bases at V and 2 bases at J, with 7 bases between. CDR3 length: 11 amino acids. This chain's CDR3 is CSARENYGYTF. The CDR3 DNA follows: TGCAGTGCGAGGGAAAACTATGGCTACACCTTC.

This clonotype was picked up a small number of times. The chain has TRBV3-1 and TRBJ2-5; tentatively, D is TRBD2 (5 bases). The germline V gene encodes CDR1 LGHDT and CDR2 YNNKEL (reference sequence). The CDR3 has 15 residues. V was trimmed by 5 bases and J by 2 bases, leaving 15 bases between them. Written as DNA, the CDR3 is TGTGCCAGCAGCAACCAAGACGGACTGCAAGAGACCCAGTACTTC. Protein: CASSNQDGLQETQYF.

The chain combines TRBV11-3 with TRBJ2-5; TRBD2 is a possible D gene (7 bases). Germline V lookup: CDR1 SGHNT, CDR2 YENEEA. With 2 bases removed from V and 2 bases from J, the gap between germline ends came to 12 bases. The CDR3 is 15 amino acids. CDR3 sequence reads: CASSLWAGAQETQYF. The CDR3 nucleotides are TGTGCCAGCAGCTTATGGGCGGGGGCGCAAGAGACCCAGTACTTC.

This clonotype showed up just a few times. The CDR3 protein is CASRKDRGNSNQPQHF. The CDR3 DNA is TGTGCCAGCAGAAAGGACAGGGGGAACAGCAATCAGCCCCAGCATTTT. The genes are TRBV7-8 and TRBJ1-5; 10 bases line up with TRBD1. V lost 6 bases, J lost 1 base, and 6 bases stayed unmatched. Per the germline V gene, CDR1 is SGHVS and CDR2 is FQNEAQ. This CDR3 has 16 residues.

A note on this clonotype: The junction departs from germline at one end; a sequencing error may be responsible. The chain recombines TRBV12-3 or TRBV12-4 with TRBJ2-2; maybe TRBD2 (6 bases). CDR3 size: 13 residues. Here the CDR3 DNA reads TGTGCCGGCAGCTCGGGAGCGACCGGGGAGCTGTTTTTT. Its protein product is CAGSSGATGELFF.

This chain joins TRBV12-3 or TRBV12-4 and TRBJ1-3; 9 nucleotides agree with TRBD1. This CDR3 region has 15 residues. V was pared by 5 bases and J by 8 bases, with 10 bases of the junction left unmatched. CDR3 sequence reads: CASSPSGTGRHTIYF. In DNA, the CDR3 is TGTGCCAGCAGTCCCTCCGGGACAGGGCGCCACACCATATATTTT.

Comments on this clonotype: One end of the junction fails to match germline, which may point to a read error. The V gene is TRBV7-9, the J gene TRBJ1-2, with no clear D. The CDR3 runs 12 residues. Germline CDR1 SEHNR, CDR2 FQNEAQ (reference sequence). CDR3 residues: CASSLANDGYTF. CDR3 sequence (DNA): TGTGCCAGCAGCTTAGCTAACGATGGCTACACCTTC.

This clonotype was counted between two and nine times. The chain combines TRBV5-5 with TRBJ2-2; TRBD2 matches at 14 bases. The V gene end was trimmed by 4 bases and the J gene end by 4 bases; junction bases not matched to a gene: 3. This CDR3 has 16 residues. CDR1 is SGHKS, CDR2 YYEKEE, per germline (reference sequence). In DNA, the CDR3 is TGTGCCAGCAGCACGACTAGCGGGGGGGCCACCGGGGAGCTGTTTTTT. Translated, it gives CASSTTSGGATGELFF. Based on the CDR3 plus reference TRBV5-5 and TRBJ2-2, the full variable domain is DAGVTQSPTHLIKTRGQQVTLRCSPISGHKSVSWYQQVLGQGPQFIFQYYEKEERGRGNFPDRFSARQFPNYSSELNVNALLLGDSALYLCASSTTSGGATGELFFGEGSRLTVL.

This clonotype is categorized as medium-sized. V usage is TRBV7-8 and J usage is TRBJ2-7; D is unclear. CDR1 is SGHVS, CDR2 FQNEAQ, per germline. The V and J ends lost 2 bases and 0 bases respectively, with 5 bases between them. This CDR3 has 13 amino acids. The CDR3 region is CASSLQSSYEQYF. CDR3 nucleotides: TGTGCCAGCAGCTTACAGAGCTCCTACGAGCAGTACTTC.

Only a few counts were recorded for this clonotype. This sequence joins TRBV7-9 and TRBJ1-1; D is uncertain. The ends were cut back, 2 bases at V and 3 bases at J, with 10 bases in the middle. Germline lookup yields CDR1 SEHNR and CDR2 FQNEAQ (reference sequence). The CDR3 extends over 14 amino acids. The CDR3 DNA reads as TGTGCCAGCAGCTTATACCCGGCAGACACTGAAGCTTTCTTT. Protein product: CASSLYPADTEAFF.

The chain links TRBV5-1 to TRBJ1-2; D ambiguous. The CDR3 is made up of 14 amino acids. Trimming removed 7 bases from V and 3 bases from J, with 16 bases in between. Per the germline V gene, CDR1 is SGHRS and CDR2 is YFSETQ. For the CDR3, the DNA is TGCGCCAGCCTTTCCTTGGACGGACACTATGGCTACACCTTC. This encodes CASLSLDGHYGYTF. The whole variable domain, filled in from reference TRBV5-1 and TRBJ1-2, reads KAGVTQTPRYLIKTRGQQVTLSCSPISGHRSVSWYQQTPGQGLQFLFEYFSETQRNKGNFPGRFSGRQFSNSRSEMNVSTLELGDSALYLCASLSLDGHYGYTFGSGTRLTVV.

This clonotype was counted many times. This chain uses TRBV6-2 or TRBV6-3 with TRBJ2-3; a weak D match, TRBD2 (5 bases). The CDR3 spans 14 residues. Germline V CDR1 and CDR2: MNHEY, SVGEGT. With 5 bases removed from V and 2 bases from J, the gap between germline ends came to 11 bases. The CDR3 reads CASSPGLSTDTQYF. The DNA of the CDR3 is TGTGCCAGCAGTCCCGGACTTTCCACAGATACGCAGTATTTT.

The chain is built from TRBV3-1 and TRBJ2-3; 7 nucleotides agree with TRBD2. The germline gives CDR1 LGHDT, CDR2 YNNKEL (reference sequence). V lost 1 base and J lost 3; bases outside the gene matches: 10. The CDR3 loop spans 17 amino acids. The CDR3 loop reads CASSQVTRAGDTDTQYF. The CDR3, as DNA: TGTGCCAGCAGCCAAGTGACCCGGGCGGGGGATACAGATACGCAGTATTTT.